One and the same sample provided the 2 T cell receptor beta chains below, sequenced in a study of T cells in women clearing cervical HPV infection (dated by TCRdb to the late 2010s). The library was generated by the immunoSEQ multiplex PCR assay. In its TCRdb copy, this immuneACCESS table keeps in-frame sequences only and misses some clones. Where compared with another copy, unresolved V genes explain less than half of these, and the others have no known cause. The table for this sample records 40,000 to 45,000 clones. The ten biggest clones cover approximately 1.3% of the sample. Sequencing was done on a sample of blood buffy coat. The source is a woman aged 18-69 years with a cervical HPV16 infection that either progressed to CIN3+ or cleared (not recorded which).

On this clone itself: The read comes to an end 3 residues before the CDR3 does, leaving the germline J gene to fill in the end. J is TRBJ2-5 and V is TRBV19, with D possibly TRBD2 on 5 matching bases. Germline loops: CDR1 LNHDA, CDR2 SQIVND (reference sequence). Trimming took 9 bases from V and 1 from J, leaving 18 bases between them. This CDR3 has 15 amino acids. The CDR3 DNA, read in part, is TGTGCCAGCAGGACGCGGGCGGCCTCCCAAGAGACC. This gives the protein CASRTRAASQET. In full, the CDR3 reads CASRTRAASQETQYF.

A word on this clone: The observed sequence ends 3 residues before the CDR3 terminus, with the missing tail filled in from the germline J gene. The chain uses TRBV5-1 and TRBJ1-2; D unclear. CDR3 size: 16 residues. Per the germline V gene, CDR1 is SGHRS and CDR2 is YFSETQ. Between the trimmed V and J ends, which lost 1 base and 4 bases, there was a span of 17 bases. The CDR3 sequence: CASSLSADSPRYGYTF. The CDR3 DNA, read in part, is TGCGCCAGCAGCTTGTCGGCGGACTCCCCCCGCTATGGC.